These T cell receptor beta chains were read from a single sample in a study of cytomegalovirus exposure and HLA in healthy donors. Measured with immunoSEQ multiplex PCR; TCRdb has only the in-frame clones, and not every one. The sample records over 200,000 clones, around 90% being singletons. Sample: PBMCs. Source of these receptors: a woman aged 25-40 years in good health and CMV-seronegative. Both conserved end residues are part of each CDR3. The order of the fields is J gene, V gene, clone size, D gene, CDR3 protein, CDR3 DNA. A D gene is named only where the DNA matches it firmly. Clone sizes are given selectively: once, few, many, or a class where the clone is expanded.

>TRBJ2-2|TRBV6-6|NA|NA
CASSPPAGELFF
TGTGCCAGCAGCCCCCCCGCCGGGGAGCTGTTTTTT
>TRBJ2-7|TRBV30|NA|NA
CAWSNGHDSYEQYF
TGTGCCTGGAGTAATGGTCACGACTCCTACGAGCAGTACTTC
>TRBJ2-5|TRBV6-6|NA|TRBD1
CASSYSGTGAVETQYF
TGTGCCAGCAGTTACTCGGGGACAGGGGCCGTTGAGACCCAGTACTTC
>TRBJ2-7|TRBV4-3|NA|TRBD1
CASSLGQGAYEQYF
TGCGCCAGCAGCCTGGGACAGGGGGCCTACGAGCAGTACTTC
>TRBJ2-7|TRBV5-4|few|TRBD2
CASSSGPMVAGENEQYF
TGTGCCAGCAGCTCTGGTCCAATGGTAGCGGGAGAAAACGAGCAGTACTTC
>TRBJ2-7|TRBV4-1|NA|NA
CASSPTASYEQYF
TGCGCCAGCAGCCCGACAGCCTCCTACGAGCAGTACTTC
>TRBJ2-1|TRBV6-5|NA|TRBD2
CASSYSRFAGGGEQFF
TGTGCCAGCAGTTACTCGAGATTTGCGGGAGGGGGAGAGCAGTTCTTC
>TRBJ2-7|TRBV10-3|once|TRBD1
CAISQQGKVYEQYF
TGTGCCATCAGCCAACAGGGGAAGGTCTACGAGCAGTACTTC
>TRBJ2-1|TRBV5-1|NA|TRBD2
CASSWISGSLVNEQFF
TGCGCCAGCAGCTGGATTAGCGGGAGCTTGGTCAATGAGCAGTTCTTC
>TRBJ2-7|TRBV6-1|NA|NA
CASSAPSPEQYF
TGTGCCAGCAGTGCCCCTAGCCCAGAGCAGTACTTC
>TRBJ1-1|TRBV18|NA|NA
CASSPGEMNTEAFF
TGTGCCAGCTCACCGGGGGAAATGAACACTGAAGCTTTCTTT
>TRBJ2-1|TRBV28|NA|NA
CASSFPGRGRFGEQFF
TGTGCCAGCAGTTTCCCCGGGAGAGGTCGTTTTGGGGAGCAGTTCTTC
>TRBJ1-1|TRBV28|NA|NA
CASSLYLGRSTEAFF
TGTGCCAGCAGTTTATACTTAGGGCGAAGCACTGAAGCTTTCTTT
>TRBJ2-1|TRBV7-2|once|TRBD2
CASSPQLAGGNEQFF
TGTGCCAGCAGCCCTCAACTAGCGGGAGGAAATGAGCAGTTCTTC
>TRBJ2-3|TRBV28|NA|TRBD1
CASSPMGTGADTQYF
TGTGCCAGCAGTCCAATGGGGACAGGGGCAGATACGCAGTATTTT
>TRBJ1-1|TRBV27|NA|NA
CASSLSILTAITEAFF
TGTGCCAGCAGTTTATCAATACTGACAGCTATCACTGAAGCTTTCTTT
>TRBJ2-3|TRBV4-3|NA|NA
CASSQDGSGEKSTDTQYF
TGCGCCAGCAGCCAAGATGGATCGGGGGAGAAAAGCACAGATACGCAGTATTTT
>TRBJ2-1|TRBV4-1|NA|TRBD2
CASSQPLLSGRATEQFF
TGCGCCAGCAGCCAACCTCTGTTGAGCGGGAGGGCCACTGAGCAGTTCTTC
>TRBJ1-2|TRBV30|NA|TRBD1
CAWKGQGVDGYTF
TGTGCCTGGAAGGGCCAGGGGGTAGATGGCTACACCTTC
>TRBJ2-7|TRBV5-1|NA|NA
CASSLGSAGSSYEQYF
TGCGCCAGCAGCTTGGGGTCGGCGGGATCCTCCTACGAGCAGTACTTC
>TRBJ2-7|TRBV27|NA|NA
CASSLGRGYEQYF
TGTGCCAGCAGTTTGGGCAGGGGTTACGAGCAGTACTTC
>TRBJ2-2|TRBV7-6|NA|TRBD2
CASSPGLAGGPFTGELFF
TGTGCCAGCAGCCCGGGACTAGCGGGAGGGCCGTTCACCGGGGAGCTGTTTTTT
>TRBJ2-2|TRBV6-6|NA|TRBD1
CASTPDRGTGELFF
TGTGCCAGTACGCCTGACAGGGGTACCGGGGAGCTGTTTTTT
>TRBJ1-4|TRBV5-1|NA|NA
CASSSTGHFNEKLFF
TGCGCCAGCAGCTCGACGGGACATTTTAATGAAAAACTGTTTTTT
>TRBJ2-5|TRBV2|NA|NA
CASKMIMEETQYF
TGTGCCAGCAAGATGATAATGGAAGAGACCCAGTACTTC
>TRBJ2-1|TRBV9|few|NA
CASSVVSAPRPGNEQFF
TGTGCCAGCAGCGTAGTGTCAGCACCGCGCCCAGGGAATGAGCAGTTCTTC
>TRBJ2-7|TRBV6-5|NA|NA
CASSYLGVTYEQYF
TGTGCCAGCAGTTATCTGGGGGTAACCTACGAGCAGTACTTC
>TRBJ2-2|TRBV27|NA|NA
CASTGRGTLTGELFF
TGTGCCAGCACCGGGCGGGGGACACTCACCGGGGAGCTGTTTTTT
>TRBJ2-3|TRBV28|NA|NA
CASSGWGTDTQYF
TGTGCCAGCAGTGGGTGGGGCACAGATACGCAGTATTTT
>TRBJ2-3|TRBV4-1|NA|NA
CASSQVNLVSTDTQYF
TGCGCCAGCAGCCAAGTAAACTTGGTTAGCACAGATACGCAGTATTTT
>TRBJ1-1|TRBV14|NA|NA
CASSQEPVNTEAFF
TGTGCCAGCAGCCAAGAACCGGTGAACACTGAAGCTTTCTTT
>TRBJ2-7|TRBV2|NA|TRBD1
CASSIQGAYEQYF
TGTGCCAGCAGCATACAGGGGGCCTACGAGCAGTACTTC
>TRBJ2-3|TRBV4-3|NA|TRBD2
CASSQEGTSGSIGTDTQYF
TGCGCCAGCAGCCAAGAGGGGACTAGCGGGAGTATTGGCACAGATACGCAGTATTTT
>TRBJ2-3|TRBV6-6|NA|NA
CASSYPTDTQYF
TGTGCCAGCAGTTACCCCACAGATACGCAGTATTTT
>TRBJ1-5|TRBV28|NA|NA
CASSSTPYSNQPQHF
TGTGCCAGCAGTTCGACACCTTATAGCAATCAGCCCCAGCATTTT
>TRBJ2-3|TRBV15|NA|NA
CATSRAGSTDTQYF
TGTGCCACCAGCAGAGCCGGGAGCACAGATACGCAGTATTTT